This T cell receptor (beta chain) was obtained from a study of CD8 T cells in Susac syndrome. General study results and limits: The study's TCR sequencing and HLA analysis drew on a certain number of individuals. That number was acknowledged as relatively small.

The sequenced target, TCR beta, came from blood CD8+ and CD4+ T cells. Negative isolation yielded CD8+ and CD4+ T cells; FACS enriched TEMRA cells. Reverse transcription used roughly 0.5 to 1 ug RNA and random hexamers. TCR beta CDR3 was amplified by immunoSEQ multiplex PCR. This amplification extended across 54 Vbeta and 13 Jbeta segments. TCRdb re-called the immunoSEQ multiplex PCR reads through MiXCR, storing one row per CDR3 protein. The profile shows about 430,000 distinct CDR3 sequences, around 85% of them singletons. Germline lookup yields CDR1 SNHLY and CDR2 FYNNEI. V was trimmed by 9 bases and J by 9 bases, leaving 21 bases between them. The CDR3 totals 13 residues. In regard to this clonotype: What it binds is unknown.

The V call is TRBV2, the J call TRBJ2-7; D might be TRBD2 (5 bases). Material: CD8+ T cells from PBMCs. This clonotype was obtained from a human donor with multiple sclerosis. This CDR3 reads CARDSPDRDGQYF. DNA for the CDR3: TGTGCCAGGGACTCACCGGACCGGGATGGGCAGTACTTC.